This paragraph covers one TCR beta chain sequence. This clonotype was seen ten or more times. This receptor's antigen is unknown. Nothing much larger sits one base from this clone, and base qualities are not available. From the cysteine up to the phenylalanine, the CDR3 has a length of 14 residues. Only the CDR3 DNA stays, 42 bases, in frame from base 1. CDR1 and CDR2, per the germline V gene (reference sequence), are LNHDA and SQIVND. Germline trimming: 5 bases from V, 7 bases from J; junction bases outside gene matches: 7. The sample comes from a study of Graves' ophthalmopathy and Graves' hyperthyroidism listed by TCRdb under 2018. Regarding the research as a whole: Peripheral blood was collected before any treatment was given, at the time of initial diagnosis. In total, some 130 blood samples were TCR-sequenced: 43 ophthalmopathy, some 80 hyperthyroidism and some 17 hyperthyroidism-to-ophthalmopathy patients. T-cell repertoires of thyroid tissue and blood were compared in over five hyperthyroidism patients. The 100 or so discovery patients were divided at random into training and test sets in a 7:3 ratio. An independent validation cohort was composed of 18 hyperthyroidism patients and around 16 patients who later progressed from hyperthyroidism to ophthalmopathy. Following sample collection, hyperthyroidism patients were given methimazole at a starting dose of 30 mg daily, and ophthalmopathy patients were given high-dose intravenous methylprednisolone. To explore V-J signatures that distinguish ophthalmopathy from hyperthyroidism, a discovery set of roughly 98 patients was enrolled, made up of around 44 with ophthalmopathy and around 57 with stable hyperthyroidism. The study used signatures of the TCR beta repertoire to tell Graves' ophthalmopathy apart from Graves' hyperthyroidism and to predict which patients would progress to ophthalmopathy.

Broader findings and caveats from the paper: Among expanded thyroid clonotypes with frequency above 0.001, most also showed up in blood, which suggests that blood repertoires may reflect the thyroid immune response. The 13-signature model separated ophthalmopathy from stable hyperthyroidism with 85% to 90% sensitivity and roughly 84% specificity in cross-validation, and 80%/75% in the test set. In validation, the model predicted ophthalmopathy progression with 70.59% sensitivity and roughly 72% specificity; some 13 predicted patients were CT-confirmed with GO in a median of around 6 months. Sample size was not statistically predetermined, and group allocation was not concealed from the investigators.

A patient counted as having stable hyperthyroidism if there was no progression to ophthalmopathy within 18 months of follow-up. Patients with hyperthyroidism were aged 18 to 65 years, had been newly diagnosed, and had a disease duration of less than 2 months. Patients with other autoimmune diseases, uncontrolled infections, pregnancy or lactation were excluded. Clinical symptoms, serum thyroxine, TRAb, thyroid ultrasound and orbital computed tomography formed the basis of the diagnosis. Ficoll-Paque density gradient centrifugation was used to isolate PBMCs from around 9.1 ml of fresh peripheral blood. Trizol reagent was used to extract the total RNA, and its quality was then checked on an Agilent 2100 Bioanalyzer. TCR beta CDR3 regions were amplified from RNA transcripts for repertoire sequencing. The first round was an RT-PCR using HTBI primers with the Qiagen OneStep RT-PCR kit, and this first round was followed by a second-round multiplex PCR, then size selection and purification. Libraries were sequenced on an Illumina HiSeq2000 using paired-end 100 bp reads. For the original study's pipeline: SOAPnuke was used to process the reads, throwing out any read that had adapters, had uncalled bases, had a mean Phred below 15, or lacked an exact constant-primer or identifier match. COPE v1.2.5 was used to merge the high-quality paired reads. Each unique nucleotide sequence was defined as a clonotype, and clonotypes were aligned to IMGT TRB V, D and J references with MiTCR v1.1. Only V-J combinations with frequency above 0.0001 were analysed, covering 99% to 99.2% of repertoires. A TCR clonal expansion and chaos score per V-J combination was defined as the ratio of F50 clonal expansion to chaos observed in the TCRdist matrix. Welch's t-statistics and random forest were used to reduce the features to approximately 13 V-J combinations, which were then used as input to a naive Bayes classifier. The similarity between thyroid and blood repertoires was quantified using the Morisita-Horn index. TCRdb redid the processing of the public reads, applying fastp at Q25 and MiXCR, and retained in-frame beta chains. Every CDR3 protein is listed once, alongside the most common genes and DNA of its rows. These V and J calls rely on TCRdb rather than the paper's analysis. For this sample there are hundreds of thousands of distinct CDR3 sequences; 22% appear just once. The ten largest clones take up approximately 6.5% of the sample.

This sequence was found in a young woman with stable Graves' hyperthyroidism. Some clones in this sample may be carry-over from other donors' samples. Donor details come from another sample of the same person, matched by shared clones. The receptor chain draws on TRBV19 and TRBJ1-5, with 8 bases in between that match TRBD1. The source material was peripheral blood. The CDR3 region reads CASSGDRFGQPQHF. The nucleotide sequence is given as TGTGCCAGTAGTGGGGACAGGTTCGGGCAGCCCCAGCATTTT.